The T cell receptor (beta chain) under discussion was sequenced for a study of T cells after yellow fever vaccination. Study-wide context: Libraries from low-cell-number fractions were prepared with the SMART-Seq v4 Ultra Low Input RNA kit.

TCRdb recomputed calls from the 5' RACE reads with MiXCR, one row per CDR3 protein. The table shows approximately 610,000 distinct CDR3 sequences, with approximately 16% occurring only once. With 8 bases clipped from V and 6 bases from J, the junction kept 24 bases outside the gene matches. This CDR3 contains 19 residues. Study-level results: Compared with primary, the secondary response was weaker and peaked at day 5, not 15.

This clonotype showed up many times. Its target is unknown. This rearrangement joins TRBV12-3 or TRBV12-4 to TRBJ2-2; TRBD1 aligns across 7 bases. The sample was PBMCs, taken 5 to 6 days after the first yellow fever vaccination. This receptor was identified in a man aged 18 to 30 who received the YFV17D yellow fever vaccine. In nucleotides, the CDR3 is TGTGCCAGCGGGCCCCGATCCTTCGCCGGAAGTGACAGGGCCGGGGAGCTGTTTTTT. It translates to CASGPRSFAGSDRAGELFF.